One and the same sample provided the 14 T cell receptor beta chains below, sequenced in a study of post-analysis software for immune sequencing data. TCR beta cDNA libraries had unique molecular identifiers. From the PCR reads, TCRdb called clonotypes with MiXCR, one entry per CDR3 protein. The sample holds 740,000 or so distinct CDR3 sequences, about 57% seen once. Study results and caveats: Elevated frequency relative to controls characterized several TRBV segments in patients, TRBV5-6, TRBV5-1 and TRBV20-1 among them.

These receptors' antigens are unknown. The sample consisted of blood. These receptors were obtained from a girl aged 5 to 17 with multiple sclerosis.

This clonotype turned up a few times. The chain links TRBV7-8 to TRBJ2-7; 7 bases map to TRBD1. Trimming at V came to 4 bases and at J to 6 bases, leaving 9 bases not matched to a gene. The CDR3 is 14 residues long. Germline CDR1 SGHVS, CDR2 FQNEAQ. CDR3 nucleotides: TGTGCCAGCAGCTCAGACAGGGTTCGGGGCGAGCAGTACTTC. Translating it yields CASSSDRVRGEQYF.

This clonotype was observed a few times. The chain employs TRBV29-1 and TRBJ1-6, with 9 bases lining up with TRBD1. J was trimmed by 7 bases and V by 8 bases; bases with no gene match: 6. Looked up from germline, CDR1 is SQVTM and CDR2 is ANQGSEA. The CDR3 covers 13 residues. The DNA for the CDR3 is TGCAGCATTCGACAGGGGGAAAATTCACCCCTCCACTTT. Amino acids: CSIRQGENSPLHF.

This clonotype was detected a few times. The rearrangement uses TRBV3-1 and TRBJ2-7; tentatively, D is TRBD1 (6 bases). The CDR3 loop spans 14 amino acids. CDR1 and CDR2 (germline): LGHDT, YNNKEL (reference sequence). With 2 bases removed from V and 3 bases from J, the gap between germline ends came to 11 bases. CDR3 region: CASSQSGQRYEQYF. Written as DNA, the CDR3 is TGTGCCAGCAGCCAATCAGGACAGCGCTACGAGCAGTACTTC.

This clonotype was seen a few times. The chain is built from TRBV9 and TRBJ2-6; D remains unclear. V lost 3 bases to trimming and J lost 1 base, with 23 bases between them. Germline V gene lookup returns CDR1 SGDLS and CDR2 YYNGEE. This CDR3 comprises 20 residues. The CDR3 DNA reads TGTGCCAGCAGCGCCCGGTTCGTGGACCGGACCCCGTCTGGGGCCAACGTCCTGACTTTC. Amino acid sequence: CASSARFVDRTPSGANVLTF.

The gene calls are TRBV24-1 and TRBJ2-3; D is perhaps TRBD2 (6 bases). Germline CDR1 and CDR2: KGHDR and SFDVKD. Trimming took off 1 base at V and 1 base at J, with 8 bases between the two ends. The CDR3 consists of 15 residues. CDR3 nucleotides: TGTGCCACCAGTGATTTTGGCGGGGGCACAGATACGCAGTATTTT. Its translation is CATSDFGGGTDTQYF.

The rearrangement links TRBV7-9 to TRBJ1-6; 7 positions agree with TRBD1. CDR1 and CDR2 (germline): SEHNR, FQNEAQ (reference sequence). The V gene end was trimmed by 7 bases and the J gene end by 0 bases; junction bases not matched to a gene: 12. CDR3 size: 18 residues. CDR3 sequence: CASIRWVTGSSYNSPLHF. Here the CDR3 DNA reads TGTGCCAGCATCCGCTGGGTGACAGGGAGCTCCTATAATTCACCCCTCCACTTT.

The chain employs TRBV13 and TRBJ1-1; D unresolved. The CDR3 runs 11 residues. The V and J ends lost 6 bases and 5 bases respectively, with 7 bases between them. CDR1 and CDR2 from the germline V gene are PRHDT and FYEKMQ (reference sequence). CDR3 nucleotide sequence: TGTGCCAGCAGTGGGGAGACTGAAGCTTTCTTT. It codes for CASSGETEAFF.

The rearrangement links TRBV6-1 to TRBJ2-1, with 9 bases aligning to TRBD1. Germline V gene sequence: CDR1 MNHNS, CDR2 SASEGT. The V segment lost 3 bases and the J segment 5 bases; nucleotides outside the gene matches: 5. The length of the CDR3 is 15 residues. The CDR3, as DNA: TGTGCCAGCAGTGAGGGAGGACAGGGGAACAATGAGCAGTTCTTC. Translation: CASSEGGQGNNEQFF.

This clonotype occurred once. The rearrangement joins TRBV20-1 to TRBJ2-1; possibly TRBD1 or TRBD2 for D (5 bases each). The germline CDR1 and CDR2 sequences are DFQATT and SNEGSKA (reference sequence). V lost 5 bases and J lost 6, with 14 bases in between. The CDR3 sequence is 13 residues long. The CDR3 reads CSADGDLSNEQFF. Here the CDR3 DNA reads TGCAGTGCTGATGGGGACCTCTCCAATGAGCAGTTCTTC.

This clonotype has just a few counts. This chain links TRBV6-2 or TRBV6-3 with TRBJ1-2; D unresolved. V dropped 5 bases and J dropped 0 bases, with 13 bases sitting between them. Looked up from germline, CDR1 is MNHEY and CDR2 is SVGEGT. The length of the CDR3 is 15 residues. The CDR3 is CASSARAVSNYGYTF. The CDR3 DNA sequence: TGTGCCAGCAGTGCCCGGGCAGTTTCTAACTATGGCTACACCTTC.

Only a few counts were recorded for this clonotype. V is TRBV6-4 and J is TRBJ2-3, with TRBD2 identical over 11 bases. J gave up 6 bases and V 2 bases, and 4 bases lay outside the gene matches. Germline CDR1 and CDR2: MRHNA and SNTAGT. The CDR3 has 15 amino acids. The CDR3 nucleotides read TGTGCCAGCAGTGACACGGCTAGCGGGGGGGATACGCAGTATTTT. It specifies CASSDTASGGDTQYF.

This rearrangement joins TRBV6-1 to TRBJ1-1; 9 nucleotides align to TRBD1. Germline assignment: CDR1 MNHNS and CDR2 SASEGT. Trimming at V came to 6 bases and at J to 4 bases, leaving 3 bases not matched to a gene. The CDR3 contains 13 residues. The DNA for the CDR3 is TGTGCCAGCAGCAAGACAGGGGGCACTGAAGCTTTCTTT. It is translated as CASSKTGGTEAFF.

The V gene is TRBV12-3 or TRBV12-4, the J gene TRBJ2-7; 12 bases agree with TRBD2. The length of the CDR3 is 15 residues. The junction had 5 bases not matched to a gene; V was cut back by 5 bases and J by 3 bases. The CDR3 loop reads CASSRRTSGNYEQYF. CDR3 nucleotides: TGTGCCAGCAGTAGACGGACTAGCGGGAACTACGAGCAGTACTTC.

This chain connects TRBV7-9 to TRBJ2-3; 9 positions match TRBD2. Unmatched junction bases numbered 3, after V lost 2 bases and J lost 0 bases. The CDR3 runs to 16 residues. Germline assignment: CDR1 SEHNR and CDR2 FQNEAQ (reference sequence). In DNA form, the CDR3 reads TGTGCCAGCAGCTTACGGCGGGGGGGTAGCACAGATACGCAGTATTTT. Protein sequence: CASSLRRGGSTDTQYF.